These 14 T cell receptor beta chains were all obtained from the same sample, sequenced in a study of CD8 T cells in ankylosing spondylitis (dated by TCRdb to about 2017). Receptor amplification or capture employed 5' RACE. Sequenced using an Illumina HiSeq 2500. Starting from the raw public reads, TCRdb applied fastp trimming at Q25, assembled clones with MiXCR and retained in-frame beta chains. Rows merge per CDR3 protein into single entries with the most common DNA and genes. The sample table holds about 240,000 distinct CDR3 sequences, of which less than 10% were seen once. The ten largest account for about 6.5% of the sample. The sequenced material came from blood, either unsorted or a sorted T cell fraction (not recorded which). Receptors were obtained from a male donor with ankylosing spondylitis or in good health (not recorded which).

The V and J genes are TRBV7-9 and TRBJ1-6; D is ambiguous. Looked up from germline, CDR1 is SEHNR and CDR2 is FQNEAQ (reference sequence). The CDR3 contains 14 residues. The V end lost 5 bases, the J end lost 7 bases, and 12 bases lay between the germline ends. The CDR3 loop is CASSPPGDNSPLHF. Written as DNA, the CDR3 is TGTGCCAGCAGCCCGCCGGGTGACAATTCACCCCTCCACTTT.

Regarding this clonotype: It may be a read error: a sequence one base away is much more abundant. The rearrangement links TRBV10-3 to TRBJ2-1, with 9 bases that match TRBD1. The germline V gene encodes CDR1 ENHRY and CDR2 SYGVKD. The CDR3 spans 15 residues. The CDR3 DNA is TGTGCCATCAGTGATTACGGGACAGGGAGTAATGTGCAGTTCTTC. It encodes CAISDYGTGSNVQFF.

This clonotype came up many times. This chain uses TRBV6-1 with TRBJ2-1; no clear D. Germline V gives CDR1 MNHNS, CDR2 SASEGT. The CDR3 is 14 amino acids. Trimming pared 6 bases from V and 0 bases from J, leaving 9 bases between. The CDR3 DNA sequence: TGTGCCAGCAGAAGCTATAGCTCCTACAATGAGCAGTTCTTC. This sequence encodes CASRSYSSYNEQFF.

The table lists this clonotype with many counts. CDR3 in DNA: TGTGCCAGCAGCTTAGGATCGGGGACTAGCAGCTACGAGCAGTACTTC. Amino acid sequence: CASSLGSGTSSYEQYF. J is TRBJ2-7 and V is TRBV7-2, with 9 bases matching TRBD2. This CDR3 spans 16 amino acids. V was clipped by 1 base and J by 3 bases; unmatched bases: 7. Germline-derived CDR1 and CDR2 are SGHTA and FQGNSA.

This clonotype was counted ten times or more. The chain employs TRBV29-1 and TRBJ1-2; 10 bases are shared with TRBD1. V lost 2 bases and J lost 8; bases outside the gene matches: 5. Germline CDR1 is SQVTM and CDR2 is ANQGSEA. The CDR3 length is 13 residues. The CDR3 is CSVEMGTGVGYTF. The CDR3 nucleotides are TGCAGCGTTGAAATGGGGACAGGGGTGGGCTACACCTTC.

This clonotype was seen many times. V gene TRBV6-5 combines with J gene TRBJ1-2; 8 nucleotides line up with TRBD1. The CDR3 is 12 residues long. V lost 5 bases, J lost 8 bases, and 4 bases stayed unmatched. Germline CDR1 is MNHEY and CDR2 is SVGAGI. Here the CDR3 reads CASSTYRGGYTF. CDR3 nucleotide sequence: TGTGCCAGCAGTACCTACAGGGGGGGCTACACCTTC.

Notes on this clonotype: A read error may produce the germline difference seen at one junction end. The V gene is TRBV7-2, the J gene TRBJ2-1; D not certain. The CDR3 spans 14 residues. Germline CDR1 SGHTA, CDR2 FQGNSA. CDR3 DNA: TGTGCCAGCAGCTTAGCCGGACCCTACAATGTGCAGTTCTTC. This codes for CASSLAGPYNVQFF.

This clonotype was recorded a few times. The CDR3 spells CASRLGSGSDNEQFF. DNA of the CDR3: TGCGCCAGCAGACTCGGGAGTGGGAGCGACAATGAGCAGTTCTTC. The chain is built from TRBV5-1 and TRBJ2-1, with a weak D call TRBD2 (6 bases). Trimming left V 5 bases short and J 5 bases short, with 17 bases between. This CDR3 region has 15 residues. Germline V gene sequence: CDR1 SGHRS, CDR2 YFSETQ.

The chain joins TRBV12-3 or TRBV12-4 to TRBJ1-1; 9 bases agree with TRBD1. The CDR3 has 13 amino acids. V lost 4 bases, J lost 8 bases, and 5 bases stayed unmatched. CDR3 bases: TGTGCCAGCAGTTCCTGGACAGGGGCCGAAGCTTTCTTT. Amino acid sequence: CASSSWTGAEAFF.

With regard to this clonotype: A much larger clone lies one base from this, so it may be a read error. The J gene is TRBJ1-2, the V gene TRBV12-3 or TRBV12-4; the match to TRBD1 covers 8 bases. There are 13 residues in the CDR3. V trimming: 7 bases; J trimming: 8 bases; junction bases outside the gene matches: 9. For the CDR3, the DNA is TGTGCCAGCAAGCCGGGACAGGTGGGCGGCTACACCTTC. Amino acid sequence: CASKPGQVGGYTF.

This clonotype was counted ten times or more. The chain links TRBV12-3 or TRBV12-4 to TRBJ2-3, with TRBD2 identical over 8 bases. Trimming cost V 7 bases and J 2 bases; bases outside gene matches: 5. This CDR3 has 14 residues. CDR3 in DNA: TGTGCCAGCAAGCAGCGGGGGTACACAGATACGCAGTATTTT. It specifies CASKQRGYTDTQYF.

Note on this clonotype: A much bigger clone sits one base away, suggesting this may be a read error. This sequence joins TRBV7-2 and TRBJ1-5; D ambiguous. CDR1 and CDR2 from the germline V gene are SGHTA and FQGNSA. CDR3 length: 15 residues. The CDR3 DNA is TGTGTCAGCAGCTTAATGGCGGACGGCAATCAGCCCCAGCATTTT. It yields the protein CVSSLMADGNQPQHF.

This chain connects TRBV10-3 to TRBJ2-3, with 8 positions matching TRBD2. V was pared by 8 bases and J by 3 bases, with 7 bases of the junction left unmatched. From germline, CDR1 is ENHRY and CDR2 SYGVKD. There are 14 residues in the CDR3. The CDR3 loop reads CAIRREDLTDTQYF. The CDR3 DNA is TGTGCCATCCGGCGGGAGGACCTAACAGATACGCAGTATTTT.

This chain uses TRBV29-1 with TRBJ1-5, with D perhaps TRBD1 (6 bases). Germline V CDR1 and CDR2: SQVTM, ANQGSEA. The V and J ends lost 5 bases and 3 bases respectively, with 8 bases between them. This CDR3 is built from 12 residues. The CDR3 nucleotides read TGCAGCGTTTCAGGGGACAATCAGCCCCAGCATTTT. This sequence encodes CSVSGDNQPQHF.